A selection of T cell receptor beta chains follows, all from one sample in a study of cytomegalovirus exposure and HLA in healthy donors. Sequencing used immunoSEQ multiplex PCR; TCRdb keeps in-frame clones, though not all of them. There are 100,000 to 120,000 clones in the sample; roughly an eighth occur only once, and around 16% lies in the top ten. The sequencing sample was made of PBMCs. Receptors originate from a man between 35 and 55 years old in good health and CMV-seropositive. The CDR3 runs from the conserved cysteine through the conserved F or W. A D gene is named only where the DNA matches it firmly. Expanded clones are given a class, and other clones once, few, many or no size at all.

D gene: NA; CDR3 length: 11; clone size: NA; J gene: TRBJ1-2; V gene: TRBV6-1; CDR3 DNA: TGTGCCAGCAGCGGACCGGGAGGCTACACCTTC; CDR3 protein: CASSGPGGYTF
D gene: NA; CDR3 length: 14; clone size: NA; J gene: TRBJ2-3; V gene: TRBV4-1; CDR3 DNA: TGCGCCAGCAGCCAATGGGGCAGCCGAGATACGCAGTATTTT; CDR3 protein: CASSQWGSRDTQYF
D gene: NA; CDR3 length: 15; clone size: few; J gene: TRBJ1-5; V gene: TRBV6-6; CDR3 DNA: TGTGCCAGCAGCCAACAGGGAAATAGCAATCAGCCCCAGCATTTT; CDR3 protein: CASSQQGNSNQPQHF
D gene: NA; CDR3 length: 14; clone size: few; J gene: TRBJ2-1; V gene: TRBV6-6; CDR3 DNA: TGTGCCAGCAGTTACCAGAAAACCTACAATGAGCAGTTCTTC; CDR3 protein: CASSYQKTYNEQFF
D gene: TRBD2; CDR3 length: 16; clone size: few; J gene: TRBJ2-1; V gene: TRBV27; CDR3 DNA: TGTGCCAGCAGTGGGGGAGAGGGGAGGGCCGGGAATGAGCAGTTCTTC; CDR3 protein: CASSGGEGRAGNEQFF
D gene: NA; CDR3 length: 13; clone size: few; J gene: TRBJ2-1; V gene: TRBV5-6; CDR3 DNA: TGTGCCAGCAGCTCTTTTAGCGACAATGAGCAGTTCTTC; CDR3 protein: CASSSFSDNEQFF
D gene: TRBD2; CDR3 length: 18; clone size: few; J gene: TRBJ2-1; V gene: TRBV19; CDR3 DNA: TGTGCCAGTAGATCATCATCGGGACTAGCGGTTACCTACAATGAGCAGTTCTTC; CDR3 protein: CASRSSSGLAVTYNEQFF
D gene: TRBD1; CDR3 length: 14; clone size: NA; J gene: TRBJ1-4; V gene: TRBV5-1; CDR3 DNA: TGCGCCAGCAGCTTAAACAGGGGGAATGAAAAACTGTTTTTT; CDR3 protein: CASSLNRGNEKLFF
D gene: NA; CDR3 length: 12; clone size: few; J gene: TRBJ1-1; V gene: TRBV6-1; CDR3 DNA: TGTGCCAGCAGGAGGGCTAACACTGAAGCTTTCTTT; CDR3 protein: CASRRANTEAFF
D gene: TRBD2; CDR3 length: 15; clone size: few; J gene: TRBJ2-2; V gene: TRBV27; CDR3 DNA: TGTGCCAGCACCCCGGGACTAGCCGCAGCCGGGGAGCTGTTTTTT; CDR3 protein: CASTPGLAAAGELFF
D gene: TRBD2; CDR3 length: 14; clone size: NA; J gene: TRBJ2-2; V gene: TRBV10-3; CDR3 DNA: TGTGCCATCACTAGCGGGAGGGCCGTCGGGGAGCTGTTTTTT; CDR3 protein: CAITSGRAVGELFF
D gene: TRBD1; CDR3 length: 16; clone size: NA; J gene: TRBJ1-1; V gene: TRBV19; CDR3 DNA: TGTGCCAGTAGTGCCGGACAGGGTGGAATGAACACTGAAGCTTTCTTT; CDR3 protein: CASSAGQGGMNTEAFF
D gene: NA; CDR3 length: 11; clone size: few; J gene: TRBJ2-1; V gene: TRBV20-1; CDR3 DNA: TGCAGTGCTAGGAACAACAATGAGCAGTTCTTC; CDR3 protein: CSARNNNEQFF
D gene: NA; CDR3 length: 14; clone size: few; J gene: TRBJ1-5; V gene: TRBV7-8; CDR3 DNA: TGTGCCAGCAGCTTCGTACAAACGAATCAGCCCCAGCATTTT; CDR3 protein: CASSFVQTNQPQHF
D gene: TRBD2; CDR3 length: 18; clone size: few; J gene: TRBJ2-3; V gene: TRBV4-3; CDR3 DNA: TGCGCCAGCAGCCCCGGACTTGCGGGAGGGCCGGGGACAGATACGCAGTATTTT; CDR3 protein: CASSPGLAGGPGTDTQYF
D gene: NA; CDR3 length: 14; clone size: NA; J gene: TRBJ2-5; V gene: TRBV6-1; CDR3 DNA: TGTGCCAGCAGTGAACCGGCTAGTGGAGAGACCCAGTACTTC; CDR3 protein: CASSEPASGETQYF
D gene: TRBD2; CDR3 length: 20; clone size: few; J gene: TRBJ2-3; V gene: TRBV10-3; CDR3 DNA: TGTGCCATCAGTCCCGGGACTAGCGGGAGGGCTAAAGGCCCCCCCAATACGCAGTATTTT; CDR3 protein: CAISPGTSGRAKGPPNTQYF
D gene: TRBD1; CDR3 length: 13; clone size: few; J gene: TRBJ1-2; V gene: TRBV27; CDR3 DNA: TGTGCCAATAGGGACAGGGTAGGCTATGGCTACACCTTC; CDR3 protein: CANRDRVGYGYTF
D gene: NA; CDR3 length: 17; clone size: NA; J gene: TRBJ2-7; V gene: TRBV5-5; CDR3 DNA: TGTGCCAGCAGCTTGGGACTCACACTTTTTGGATCCTACGAGCAGTACTTC; CDR3 protein: CASSLGLTLFGSYEQYF
D gene: NA; CDR3 length: 17; clone size: NA; J gene: TRBJ2-7; V gene: TRBV15; CDR3 DNA: TGTGCCACCAGCAGAGCTGGTTTTACGAGGAGCTCCTACGAGCAGTACTTC; CDR3 protein: CATSRAGFTRSSYEQYF
D gene: TRBD1; CDR3 length: 17; clone size: few; J gene: TRBJ2-5; V gene: TRBV19; CDR3 DNA: TGTGCCAGTAGGGGGACAGGGAGACCCTTCGAGTTGGAGACCCAGTACTTC; CDR3 protein: CASRGTGRPFELETQYF
D gene: TRBD2; CDR3 length: 15; clone size: NA; J gene: TRBJ2-2; V gene: TRBV28; CDR3 DNA: TGTGCCAGCAAGGCCTCTGGGATGACTAGCGGAGGTGCGTTTTTT; CDR3 protein: CASKASGMTSGGAFF
D gene: TRBD2; CDR3 length: 16; clone size: NA; J gene: TRBJ2-5; V gene: TRBV30; CDR3 DNA: TGTGCCTCTATGGAGGGGACTAGCGGGAAACAAGAGACCCAGTACTTC; CDR3 protein: CASMEGTSGKQETQYF
D gene: TRBD1; CDR3 length: 15; clone size: few; J gene: TRBJ1-4; V gene: TRBV28; CDR3 DNA: TGTGCCAGCAGGTTCGGGGGACAGGGGAATGAAAAACTGTTTTTT; CDR3 protein: CASRFGGQGNEKLFF
D gene: NA; CDR3 length: 16; clone size: few; J gene: TRBJ2-1; V gene: TRBV15; CDR3 DNA: TGTGCCACCAGCAGAGAAACGGGACTCCGAAGCAATGAGCAGTTCTTC; CDR3 protein: CATSRETGLRSNEQFF
D gene: NA; CDR3 length: 16; clone size: few; J gene: TRBJ1-5; V gene: TRBV7-8; CDR3 DNA: TGTGCCAGCATTCTCCCGGGGACTCCGAATGAACAGCCCCAGCATTTT; CDR3 protein: CASILPGTPNEQPQHF
D gene: TRBD2; CDR3 length: 16; clone size: NA; J gene: TRBJ2-3; V gene: TRBV9; CDR3 DNA: TGTGCCAGCAGCGTCTCTAGCGGGAGGGGTGCAGATACGCAGTATTTT; CDR3 protein: CASSVSSGRGADTQYF
D gene: TRBD2; CDR3 length: 14; clone size: NA; J gene: TRBJ2-5; V gene: TRBV19; CDR3 DNA: TGTGCCAGTAGTGGGACTAGCGGTCACCGGACCCAGTACTTC; CDR3 protein: CASSGTSGHRTQYF
D gene: NA; CDR3 length: 14; clone size: NA; J gene: TRBJ2-3; V gene: TRBV11-1; CDR3 DNA: TGTGCCAGCAGCTTACGCGGGAACGTCGATACGCAGTATTTT; CDR3 protein: CASSLRGNVDTQYF
D gene: NA; CDR3 length: 14; clone size: few; J gene: TRBJ1-3; V gene: TRBV4-1; CDR3 DNA: TGCGCCAGCAGCTACGCCGACAGGAAGGACACCATATATTTT; CDR3 protein: CASSYADRKDTIYF
D gene: TRBD1; CDR3 length: 13; clone size: few; J gene: TRBJ2-7; V gene: TRBV19; CDR3 DNA: TGTGCCAGTTCCGGGACAGGGGCTGGCGAGAAGTACTTT; CDR3 protein: CASSGTGAGEKYF
D gene: TRBD2; CDR3 length: 17; clone size: few; J gene: TRBJ2-2; V gene: TRBV2; CDR3 DNA: TGTGCCAGCTCTCTTTTCGGGACTAGCGGGAACACCGGGGAGCTGTTTTTT; CDR3 protein: CASSLFGTSGNTGELFF
D gene: NA; CDR3 length: 15; clone size: few; J gene: TRBJ1-3; V gene: TRBV7-8; CDR3 DNA: TGTGCCAGCGGTACCGGCGGGGGCTCTGGAAACACCATATATTTT; CDR3 protein: CASGTGGGSGNTIYF
D gene: TRBD1; CDR3 length: 15; clone size: NA; J gene: TRBJ2-2; V gene: TRBV19; CDR3 DNA: TGTGCCAGTAGTTCGGGACAGGGGGATGTCGGGGAGCTGTTTTTT; CDR3 protein: CASSSGQGDVGELFF
D gene: NA; CDR3 length: 14; clone size: NA; J gene: TRBJ2-2; V gene: TRBV7-6; CDR3 DNA: TGTGCCAGCAGCCTCCAGGGGAACACCGGGGAGCTGTTTTTT; CDR3 protein: CASSLQGNTGELFF
D gene: NA; CDR3 length: 15; clone size: NA; J gene: TRBJ1-2; V gene: TRBV15; CDR3 DNA: TGTGCCACCAGCAGAGAAGGACAGCAGTGGGATGGCTACACCTTC; CDR3 protein: CATSREGQQWDGYTF
D gene: NA; CDR3 length: 15; clone size: NA; J gene: TRBJ2-7; V gene: TRBV30; CDR3 DNA: TGTGCCTGGAGAGACCCAGGGAAGAGCTCCTACGAGCAGTACTTC; CDR3 protein: CAWRDPGKSSYEQYF
D gene: TRBD1; CDR3 length: 14; clone size: few; J gene: TRBJ2-7; V gene: TRBV29-1; CDR3 DNA: TGCAGCGCCTTGGACAGGGCAAGCTCCTACGAGCAGTACTTC; CDR3 protein: CSALDRASSYEQYF
D gene: TRBD1; CDR3 length: 14; clone size: NA; J gene: TRBJ1-5; V gene: TRBV6-6; CDR3 DNA: TGTGCCAGCAGTCGGGACAGGGAAAATCAGCCCCAGCATTTT; CDR3 protein: CASSRDRENQPQHF
D gene: TRBD2; CDR3 length: 17; clone size: few; J gene: TRBJ2-2; V gene: TRBV5-4; CDR3 DNA: TGTGCCAGCAGCTTGGGGAAACTAGCGGGAGATGTCGGGGAGCTGTTTTTT; CDR3 protein: CASSLGKLAGDVGELFF
D gene: NA; CDR3 length: 13; clone size: few; J gene: TRBJ1-5; V gene: TRBV2; CDR3 DNA: TGTGCCAGCAGTCGACAGGAAAGACAGCCCCAGCATTTT; CDR3 protein: CASSRQERQPQHF
D gene: NA; CDR3 length: 11; clone size: NA; J gene: TRBJ2-2; V gene: TRBV20-1; CDR3 DNA: TGCAGTGGGTGGGAGAGCGGGGAGCTGTTTTTT; CDR3 protein: CSGWESGELFF
D gene: TRBD1; CDR3 length: 12; clone size: NA; J gene: TRBJ1-4; V gene: TRBV9; CDR3 DNA: TGTGCCAGCGGGACAGTTAATGAAAAACTGTTTTTT; CDR3 protein: CASGTVNEKLFF
D gene: TRBD2; CDR3 length: 14; clone size: NA; J gene: TRBJ2-5; V gene: TRBV4-1; CDR3 DNA: TGCGCCAGCAGCCAAAGGACTAGCGGAGAGACCCAGTACTTC; CDR3 protein: CASSQRTSGETQYF
D gene: NA; CDR3 length: 12; clone size: few; J gene: TRBJ2-3; V gene: TRBV2; CDR3 DNA: TGTGCCAGCAGGGCAGACACAGATACGCAGTATTTT; CDR3 protein: CASRADTDTQYF
D gene: NA; CDR3 length: 14; clone size: NA; J gene: TRBJ1-5; V gene: TRBV27; CDR3 DNA: TGTGCCAGCAGTTTAGTGGGGGAGGATCAGCCCCAGCATTTT; CDR3 protein: CASSLVGEDQPQHF
D gene: NA; CDR3 length: 15; clone size: NA; J gene: TRBJ2-5; V gene: TRBV5-1; CDR3 DNA: TGCGCCAGCAGGGTTAACAGTCTCGTTCAAGAGACCCAGTACTTC; CDR3 protein: CASRVNSLVQETQYF
D gene: NA; CDR3 length: 15; clone size: few; J gene: TRBJ1-1; V gene: TRBV29-1; CDR3 DNA: TGCAGCGTTGAAAAGGCGGGGGGGCCGGGCACTGAAGCTTTCTTT; CDR3 protein: CSVEKAGGPGTEAFF
D gene: TRBD1; CDR3 length: 15; clone size: NA; J gene: TRBJ2-2; V gene: TRBV5-1; CDR3 DNA: TGCGCCAGCAGCATTTGGGGACAGTACACCGGGGAGCTGTTTTTT; CDR3 protein: CASSIWGQYTGELFF